This TCR beta chain was sequenced for a study of blood T cells in healthy people across ages. Each donor was a healthy Caucasian individual from Russia, aged about 6 to 90. Study-level results: Higher diversity and more naive CD4+ cells were features of long-lived donors, compared to aged donors. Diversity figures based on one million T cells were deemed too low.

Remarks on this clonotype: Its cognate antigen is unknown. It may be a read error: a sequence one base away is much more abundant.

PCR was performed a second time for about 7 to 11 cycles using a sample-barcoded 5' primer and a J-beta primer mix. In TCRdb, the 5' RACE reads were re-called with MiXCR into one record per CDR3 protein. This table holds approximately 800,000 distinct CDR3 sequences, roughly 40% found once. Sample: blood. The sequence was collected from a man aged 18 to 35 in good health.

The CDR3 nucleotides read TGTGCCAGCAGCGTAGCAGGGGGCCCCTACAATGAGCAGTACTTC. Its translation: CASSVAGGPYNEQYF. The chain recombines TRBV9 with TRBJ2-5; 8 bases line up with TRBD1. J was trimmed by 11 bases and V by 0 bases; bases with no gene match: 12. From germline, CDR1 is SGDLS and CDR2 YYNGEE. The CDR3 is 15 residues long.